The 14 T cell receptor beta chains presented below share a single source sample, sequenced in a study of CD8 T cells in ankylosing spondylitis. MiXCR was run by TCRdb on the 5' RACE reads, yielding one entry per CDR3 protein. Among some 8,900 distinct CDR3 sequences, 3.5% to 4.5% were seen once, and the ten largest hold about 10%. The sample comprised blood, either unsorted or a sorted T cell fraction (not recorded which). All receptors come from a female donor with ankylosing spondylitis or in good health (not recorded which).

This clonotype was seen only a few times. The chain links TRBV9 to TRBJ2-1, with a tentative D call TRBD2 (5 bases). CDR1 is SGDLS and CDR2 is YYNGEE in the germline V gene. The ends were cut back, 4 bases at V and 0 bases at J, with 14 bases in the middle. The CDR3 is 16 amino acids. CDR3: CASSPTGSFSYNEQFF. The CDR3 nucleotides are TGTGCCAGCAGCCCCACGGGGTCGTTCTCCTACAATGAGCAGTTCTTC.

The sample holds many counts of this clonotype. This chain links TRBV9 with TRBJ2-5; 10 bases match TRBD1. The CDR3 runs to 15 residues. Germline lookup yields CDR1 SGDLS and CDR2 YYNGEE. The V gene end was trimmed by 3 bases and the J gene end by 5 bases; junction bases not matched to a gene: 7. CDR3 nucleotide sequence: TGTGCCAGCAGCGCCCAGGGGGACAGGGGTGAGACCCAGTACTTC. This codes for CASSAQGDRGETQYF.

This clonotype has at least ten counts. J is TRBJ2-2 and V is TRBV9; possible D gene TRBD1, 6 bases. V gave up 6 bases and J gave up 5 bases, with 11 bases separating them. The germline V gene has CDR1 SGDLS and CDR2 YYNGEE. The CDR3 has 13 residues. Written as DNA, the CDR3 is TGTGCCAGCACCCCGAGGGGGACCGGGGAGCTGTTTTTT. Its translation: CASTPRGTGELFF.

This clonotype was seen at least ten times. V usage is TRBV9 and J usage is TRBJ2-1; 16 nucleotides match TRBD2. V shed 4 bases and J 2 bases; nucleotides not matched to a gene: 3. The germline CDR1 and CDR2 sequences are SGDLS and YYNGEE. The CDR3 covers 17 residues. The CDR3 is CASSTGTSGGAYNEQFF. The CDR3 region has the DNA TGTGCCAGCAGCACCGGGACTAGCGGGGGGGCCTACAATGAGCAGTTCTTC.

Ten or more counts support this clonotype. CDR3 amino acids: CASSLGQGYTF. CDR3 DNA sequence: TGTGCCAGCAGCTTGGGCCAGGGCTACACCTTC. This chain joins TRBV9 and TRBJ1-2; D gene ambiguous. V was pared by 4 bases and J by 8 bases, with 9 bases between. Looked up from germline, CDR1 is SGDLS and CDR2 is YYNGEE. There are 11 residues in the CDR3.

By share, this clonotype counts as medium-sized (0.01 to 0.1%). The V and J genes are TRBV9 and TRBJ1-2; D possibly corresponds to TRBD1 (5 bases). The germline gives CDR1 SGDLS, CDR2 YYNGEE. V shed 0 bases and J shed 2 bases, with 8 bases lying between them. The CDR3 runs 14 residues. The CDR3 region has the DNA TGTGCCAGCAGCGTAGCGGGGGGGAACTATGGCTACACCTTC. It specifies CASSVAGGNYGYTF.

By sample share, this clonotype is medium-sized (0.01 to 0.1%). The V and J genes are TRBV9 and TRBJ2-7, with TRBD1 as a possible D gene (5 bases). CDR3 length: 14 amino acids. CDR1 SGDLS and CDR2 YYNGEE come from the germline V gene. Trimming removed 4 bases from V and 3 bases from J, with 14 bases in between. The DNA of the CDR3 is TGTGCCAGCAGCCCGTCGCGGCAGGGCTACGAGCAGTACTTC. This codes for CASSPSRQGYEQYF.

This clonotype was detected many times. This chain joins TRBV9 and TRBJ2-7; D may be TRBD2 (5 bases). This CDR3 spans 13 amino acids. Germline V gene lookup returns CDR1 SGDLS and CDR2 YYNGEE. Trimming shortened V by 3 bases and J by 4 bases, and 11 bases separated the two germline ends. CDR3 residues: CASSAGNVYEQYF. In DNA, the CDR3 is TGTGCCAGCAGCGCGGGGAACGTTTACGAGCAGTACTTC.

In its sample, this clonotype was seen many times. The chain links TRBV9 to TRBJ2-1, with 14 bases fitting TRBD2. The CDR3 extends over 16 amino acids. CDR1 and CDR2 from the germline V gene are SGDLS and YYNGEE. The V segment lost 4 bases and the J segment 8 bases; nucleotides outside the gene matches: 8. This CDR3 reads CASSPGLAGGRDEQFF. As DNA, the CDR3 is TGTGCCAGCAGCCCCGGACTAGCGGGGGGCCGGGATGAGCAGTTCTTC.

In this sample, this clonotype is medium-sized. V is TRBV9 and J is TRBJ2-7; perhaps TRBD1 as D (6 bases). Germline CDR1 SGDLS, CDR2 YYNGEE. CDR3 size: 14 residues. Trimming shortened V by 0 bases and J by 2 bases, and 9 bases separated the two germline ends. The CDR3 DNA reads as TGTGCCAGCAGCGTAGGTAGGGACACCTACGAGCAGTACTTC. This gives the protein CASSVGRDTYEQYF. The full variable domain, with the rest looked up from reference TRBV9 and TRBJ2-7, is DSGVTQTPKHLITATGQRVTLRCSPRSGDLSVYWYQQSLDQGLQFLIQYYNGEERAKGNILERFSAQQFPDLHSELNLSSLELGDSALYFCASSVGRDTYEQYFGPGTRLTVT.

This clonotype was found a few times. CDR3 nucleotides: TGTGCCAGCAGCGAGGGTGGGGCCAGCTCCTACGAGCAGTACTTC. It is translated as CASSEGGASSYEQYF. The rearrangement joins TRBV9 to TRBJ2-7; tentatively, D is TRBD1 (5 bases). V gave up 3 bases and J gave up 0 bases, with 13 bases separating them. The CDR3 is 15 residues long. Looked up from germline, CDR1 is SGDLS and CDR2 is YYNGEE. Based on the CDR3 plus reference TRBV9 and TRBJ2-7, the full variable domain is DSGVTQTPKHLITATGQRVTLRCSPRSGDLSVYWYQQSLDQGLQFLIQYYNGEERAKGNILERFSAQQFPDLHSELNLSSLELGDSALYFCASSEGGASSYEQYFGPGTRLTVT.

This clonotype has ten or more counts. J is TRBJ2-5 and V is TRBV9; D is undetermined. Looked up from germline, CDR1 is SGDLS and CDR2 is YYNGEE. This CDR3 contains 15 residues. With 0 bases removed from V and 4 bases from J, the gap between germline ends came to 13 bases. CDR3 DNA sequence: TGTGCCAGCAGCGTAGCCGGTTCAGTCCGAGAGACCCAGTACTTC. Translated, it gives CASSVAGSVRETQYF. Together with reference TRBV9 and TRBJ2-5, the CDR3 gives the full variable domain: DSGVTQTPKHLITATGQRVTLRCSPRSGDLSVYWYQQSLDQGLQFLIQYYNGEERAKGNILERFSAQQFPDLHSELNLSSLELGDSALYFCASSVAGSVRETQYFGPGTRLLVL.

This clonotype was recorded many times. The V gene is TRBV9, the J gene TRBJ2-1, with D perhaps given as TRBD1 or TRBD2 (5 bases each). The V gene's germline CDR1 is SGDLS and CDR2 YYNGEE. With 4 bases removed from V and 2 bases from J, the gap between germline ends came to 13 bases. This CDR3 region has 15 residues. The CDR3 spells CASSPEGKPYNEQFF. CDR3 DNA: TGTGCCAGCAGCCCCGAGGGGAAACCCTACAATGAGCAGTTCTTC.

This clonotype was observed a few times. The gene calls are TRBV9 and TRBJ1-1; D is undetermined. CDR1 SGDLS and CDR2 YYNGEE come from the germline V gene. CDR3 length: 14 residues. Trimming shortened V by 1 base and J by 0 bases, and 7 bases separated the two germline ends. The DNA for the CDR3 is TGTGCCAGCAGCGTACGGGAGATGAACACTGAAGCTTTCTTT. Residues: CASSVREMNTEAFF.